These 25 T cell receptor beta chains share one sample of origin, sequenced in a study of cytomegalovirus exposure and HLA in healthy donors. PCR amplification relied on 60 Vbeta primers (plus 13 Jbeta primers). Produced via immunoSEQ multiplex PCR; TCRdb's table is partial and in-frame only. The sample has around 190,000 clones, approximately 80% seen once; the top ten hold 13% to 15%. Sequencing used PBMCs. These receptors were obtained from a woman aged 30 to 39 in good health and CMV-seropositive.

The gene calls are TRBV11-1 and TRBJ1-1; possible D gene TRBD1, 5 bases. CDR3 length: 15 residues. Germline CDR1 SGHAT, CDR2 FQDESV (reference sequence). Trimming pared 3 bases from V and 5 bases from J, leaving 16 bases between. The CDR3 coding sequence is TGTGCCAGCAGCTTCCAACGCAGGGTAGGGACTGAAGCTTTCTTT. Residues: CASSFQRRVGTEAFF.

This clone was counted only a few times. The J gene is TRBJ1-5, the V gene TRBV12-5; unclear D gene. Germline CDR1 and CDR2: LGHNT and FRNRAP. V was pared by 7 bases and J by 2 bases, with 12 bases between. This CDR3 spans 14 amino acids. The CDR3 sequence is CASALPLGNQPQHF. The CDR3, as DNA: TGTGCTAGTGCCCTACCCCTCGGCAATCAGCCCCAGCATTTT.

The chain combines TRBV14 with TRBJ2-7; D gene ambiguous. With 8 bases removed from V and 6 bases from J, the gap between germline ends came to 20 bases. The CDR3 is 14 amino acids. Looked up from germline, CDR1 is SGHDN and CDR2 is FVKESK. The CDR3 reads CASSSGWVASEQYF. The CDR3 DNA reads as TGTGCCAGCTCCTCCGGGTGGGTCGCTTCCGAGCAGTACTTC.

This chain links TRBV5-1 with TRBJ2-5; TRBD2 matches 8 bases. CDR3 size: 15 residues. CDR1 and CDR2 from the germline V gene are SGHRS and YFSETQ. The V segment lost 4 bases and the J segment 4 bases; nucleotides outside the gene matches: 9. The CDR3 loop reads CASSKGLGGVETQYF. The CDR3 nucleotides read TGCGCCAGCAGCAAGGGACTAGGGGGGGTAGAGACCCAGTACTTC. Filled out from reference TRBV5-1 and TRBJ2-5, the complete variable domain reads KAGVTQTPRYLIKTRGQQVTLSCSPISGHRSVSWYQQTPGQGLQFLFEYFSETQRNKGNFPGRFSGRQFSNSRSEMNVSTLELGDSALYLCASSKGLGGVETQYFGPGTRLLVL.

This chain uses TRBV9 with TRBJ1-1, with D tentatively TRBD1 (5 bases). The CDR3 sequence is 16 residues long. V was clipped by 2 bases and J by 1 base, with 15 bases between them. Germline loops: CDR1 SGDLS, CDR2 YYNGEE. The CDR3 DNA sequence: TGTGCCAGCAGCGTGTTCTCGGCAGGGAAGAACACTGAAGCTTTCTTT. Encoded protein: CASSVFSAGKNTEAFF.

The rearrangement uses TRBV30 and TRBJ2-7; 10 nucleotides align to TRBD2. This CDR3 has 11 residues. CDR1 is GTSNPN, CDR2 SVGIG, per germline (reference sequence). The CDR3 protein is CASGRIYEQYF. The CDR3 coding sequence is TGTGCTAGCGGGAGGATATACGAGCAGTACTTC.

The chain carries TRBV9 and TRBJ2-3; D might be TRBD2 (6 bases). CDR1 is SGDLS, CDR2 YYNGEE, per germline. This CDR3 has 16 amino acids. The V and J ends lost 0 bases and 2 bases respectively, with 13 bases between them. The CDR3 is CASSVEGGPFTDTQYF. The CDR3 bases are TGTGCCAGCAGCGTAGAGGGAGGACCATTCACAGATACGCAGTATTTT. The complete variable domain, with remaining parts taken from reference TRBV9 and TRBJ2-3, reads DSGVTQTPKHLITATGQRVTLRCSPRSGDLSVYWYQQSLDQGLQFLIQYYNGEERAKGNILERFSAQQFPDLHSELNLSSLELGDSALYFCASSVEGGPFTDTQYFGPGTRLTVL.

Comments on this clone: One end of the junction varies from germline; a read error may be responsible. In the same sample, other DNA sequences code for this CDR3. The chain carries TRBV28 and TRBJ1-2; the match to TRBD1 covers 10 bases. There are 15 residues in the CDR3. Germline V gene data show CDR1 as MDHEN and CDR2 as SYDVKM. In DNA, the CDR3 is TGTGCCAGTAGTTCCCTGGACAGGGGGGACTATGGCTACACCTTC. Amino acid sequence: CASSSLDRGDYGYTF.

The chain has TRBV19 and TRBJ1-2; TRBD1 aligns across 8 bases. The germline V gene encodes CDR1 LNHDA and CDR2 SQIVND (reference sequence). This CDR3 is built from 13 residues. With 9 bases clipped from V and 2 bases from J, the junction kept 5 bases outside the gene matches. The CDR3 DNA follows: TGTGCCAGCAGGGACAGGCAAAACTATGGCTACACCTTC. As protein: CASRDRQNYGYTF.

This sequence joins TRBV28 and TRBJ2-1; tentatively, D is TRBD1 (6 bases). CDR1 MDHEN and CDR2 SYDVKM come from the germline V gene. The CDR3 extends over 14 amino acids. The V and J ends lost 7 bases and 3 bases respectively, with 13 bases between them. CDR3 DNA sequence: TGTGCCAGCATTGGACAGCCGAACTACAATGAGCAGTTCTTC. As protein: CASIGQPNYNEQFF.

This clone was detected once. V gene TRBV11-2 combines with J gene TRBJ2-7, with 8 bases identical to TRBD1. In germline, CDR1 is SGHAT, CDR2 FQNNGV. V dropped 4 bases and J dropped 4; count of bases not matched to a gene: 9. CDR3 length: 15 residues. The CDR3 DNA sequence: TGTGCCAGCAGCTCCGGACAGGGTTTACCTTACGAGCAGTACTTC. Translating gives CASSSGQGLPYEQYF. Full variable domain (rest looked up from reference TRBV11-2 and TRBJ2-7): EAGVAQSPRYKIIEKRQSVAFWCNPISGHATLYWYQQILGQGPKLLIQFQNNGVVDDSQLPKDRFSAERLKGVDSTLKIQPAKLEDSAVYLCASSSGQGLPYEQYFGPGTRLTVT.

The rearrangement uses TRBV6-5 and TRBJ2-4; D remains ambiguous. Per the germline V gene, CDR1 is MNHEY and CDR2 is SVGAGI. The CDR3 loop spans 16 amino acids. Trimming took 0 bases from V and 0 from J, leaving 9 bases between them. The CDR3 DNA follows: TGTGCCAGCAGTTACTCGGGCAGTCTAGCCAAAAACATTCAGTACTTC. Translated, it gives CASSYSGSLAKNIQYF.

The chain is built from TRBV6-1 and TRBJ1-2; 8 bases are a match to TRBD1. The CDR3 runs to 14 residues. Germline CDR1 and CDR2: MNHNS and SASEGT. With V trimmed by 5 bases and J by 7 bases, 9 bases remained unmatched. The CDR3 sequence: CASSPSTGAGGYTF. As DNA, the CDR3 is TGTGCCAGCAGTCCCTCGACAGGGGCCGGTGGCTACACCTTC.

The chain carries TRBV2 and TRBJ1-1; D may be TRBD1 (6 bases). V shed 3 bases and J shed 1 base, with 12 bases lying between them. The CDR3 consists of 15 residues. Germline CDR1 SNHLY, CDR2 FYNNEI. Written as DNA, the CDR3 is TGTGCCAGCAGTGAGAGCAGGGGCCCGAACACTGAAGCTTTCTTT. As protein: CASSESRGPNTEAFF.

The CDR3: CATSRLNRGGTGELFF. The CDR3 nucleotides are TGTGCCACCAGCAGACTTAACAGGGGAGGAACCGGGGAGCTGTTTTTT. The chain has TRBV15 and TRBJ2-2; the D gene is possibly TRBD1 (7 bases). This CDR3 contains 16 residues. The ends were cut back, 2 bases at V and 5 bases at J, with 15 bases in the middle. CDR1 LNHNV and CDR2 YYDKDF come from the germline V gene (reference sequence).

The chain links TRBV30 to TRBJ1-1; 8 bases are a match to TRBD1. V trimming: 5 bases; J trimming: 7 bases; junction bases outside the gene matches: 12. CDR3 length: 14 amino acids. Germline CDR1 is GTSNPN and CDR2 is SVGIG (reference sequence). The CDR3 sequence is CAWGTTGAEGEAFF. Here the CDR3 DNA reads TGTGCCTGGGGAACGACAGGGGCGGAGGGTGAAGCTTTCTTT.

This clone was seen a single time. The chain combines TRBV11-1 with TRBJ2-2, with 9 bases aligning to TRBD1. The germline gives CDR1 SGHAT, CDR2 FQDESV (reference sequence). The CDR3 covers 18 residues. V gave up 3 bases and J gave up 4 bases; unmatched junction bases: 12. CDR3 nucleotides: TGTGCCAGCAGCTTGGCCCCGACAGGGGGAAGATTCACCGGGGAGCTGTTTTTT. Amino acid sequence: CASSLAPTGGRFTGELFF.

This clone was seen only a few times. The chain carries TRBV6-6 and TRBJ2-1; tentative D call: TRBD2 (7 bases). V was shortened by 4 bases and J by 0 bases, with 10 bases between the two germline ends. The CDR3 runs to 15 residues. Per the germline V gene, CDR1 is MNHNY and CDR2 is SVGAGI (reference sequence). CDR3: CASSSGGYSYNEQFF. The CDR3 DNA is TGTGCCAGCAGTTCGGGGGGCTACTCCTACAATGAGCAGTTCTTC.

This clone was seen only once. The chain uses TRBV6-7 and TRBJ2-3; 10 bases are a match to TRBD2. TRBV6-7 is marked as an open reading frame, function uncertain. The trim removed 2 bases at V and 4 bases at J, leaving 15 bases unmatched. The CDR3 contains 19 residues. The CDR3: CASSYAASGRSGGADTQYF. CDR3 nucleotide sequence: TGTGCCAGCAGTTACGCGGCTAGCGGGAGATCGGGGGGGGCAGATACGCAGTATTTT.

This clone was recorded a few times. The chain has TRBV6-5 and TRBJ2-7; D gene uncertain. The germline gives CDR1 MNHEY, CDR2 SVGAGI. Trimming took off 3 bases at V and 5 bases at J, with 14 bases between the two ends. The CDR3 runs to 14 residues. The CDR3 bases are TGTGCCAGCAGTTATCCCGGCAGGCCCCACGAGCAGTACTTC. Its protein is CASSYPGRPHEQYF.

This chain joins TRBV9 and TRBJ2-1, with D perhaps TRBD2 (6 bases). The germline CDR1 and CDR2 sequences are SGDLS and YYNGEE. This CDR3 comprises 16 residues. The V and J ends lost 4 bases and 6 bases respectively, with 20 bases between them. The CDR3 DNA reads as TGTGCCAGCAGCCCCTCCGGGAGTTTGACCCCCAATGAGCAGTTCTTC. Its protein is CASSPSGSLTPNEQFF.

This chain joins TRBV4-1 and TRBJ1-1; 7 nucleotides align to TRBD1. Germline V gene sequence: CDR1 MGHRA, CDR2 YSYEKL. There are 14 residues in the CDR3. Trimming cost V 0 bases and J 5 bases; bases outside gene matches: 3. CDR3 residues: CASSQEGGETEAFF. The CDR3 region has the DNA TGCGCCAGCAGCCAAGAAGGGGGCGAGACTGAAGCTTTCTTT.

V usage is TRBV4-3 and J usage is TRBJ2-5; 8 bases fit TRBD1. The DNA end favors TRBJ2-7, so the J call may be wrong. From germline, CDR1 is LGHNA and CDR2 YSLEER. The CDR3 consists of 14 residues. The CDR3 bases are TGCGCCAGCAGCCCGGGACAGGACTACTACGAGCAGTACTTC. It yields the protein CASSPGQDYYEQYF.

The CDR3 DNA sequence: TGTGCCAGCAGCTTCGCAGGGGCTAGCACAGATACGCAGTATTTT. It yields the protein CASSFAGASTDTQYF. The chain employs TRBV7-9 and TRBJ2-3, with a tentative D call TRBD1 (6 bases). The length of the CDR3 is 15 residues. The germline gives CDR1 SEHNR, CDR2 FQNEAQ (reference sequence). The V gene lost 3 bases and the J gene lost 0 bases, with 10 bases spanning the gap.

The rearrangement uses TRBV4-1 and TRBJ1-5, with 10 bases that match TRBD1. The V segment lost 0 bases and the J segment 1 base; nucleotides outside the gene matches: 9. The CDR3 has 19 amino acids. CDR1 is MGHRA, CDR2 YSYEKL, per germline. The CDR3 region is CASSQDPRGQGGSNQPQHF. CDR3 nucleotide sequence: TGCGCCAGCAGCCAAGATCCTAGAGGACAGGGGGGAAGCAATCAGCCCCAGCATTTT.